The 9 T cell receptor beta chains given below trace back to one sample, sequenced in a study of blood T cell repertoires in COVID-19. Only in-frame clones appear in the TCRdb table, and some are missing; sequencing was by immunoSEQ multiplex PCR. The table has about 240,000 clones, about four fifths seen once; the top ten hold roughly 8%. Source material: peripheral blood. The receptors were sampled from a woman at least 80 years old with COVID-19, enrolled during active disease.

This chain joins TRBV27 and TRBJ2-7; 7 bases line up with TRBD1. The germline gives CDR1 MNHEY, CDR2 SMNVEV (reference sequence). Germline trimming cut 7 bases from V and 3 bases from J; bases unmatched to any gene: 6. This CDR3 spans 13 amino acids. The chain's CDR3 is CASKDRHRYEQYF. The CDR3 bases are TGTGCCAGCAAGGACAGGCATCGCTACGAGCAGTACTTC.

This clone was found once. V and J are TRBV2 and TRBJ2-1; 9 bases line up with TRBD2. The J segment lost 6 bases and the V segment lost 7 bases, leaving 13 bases of the junction unmatched. Germline V gene data show CDR1 as SNHLY and CDR2 as FYNNEI. There are 16 residues in the CDR3. The CDR3 nucleotides read TGTGCCAGCACCCGACGGGGCGGGGGGGCCCCCAATGAGCAGTTCTTC. This gives the protein CASTRRGGGAPNEQFF.

For the CDR3, the DNA is TGTGCCAGCAGAATTACAGGGTTTGTAAGCGGCTACACCTTC. This sequence encodes CASRITGFVSGYTF. This chain joins TRBV27 and TRBJ1-2; the D gene is possibly TRBD1 (6 bases). Germline CDR1 MNHEY, CDR2 SMNVEV (reference sequence). Trimming removed 6 bases at V and 8 bases at J, with 19 bases between. The length of the CDR3 is 14 residues.

The CDR3: CASSLRSSGANVLTF. CDR3 in DNA: TGTGCCAGCAGCTTAAGGAGCTCTGGGGCCAACGTCCTGACTTTC. The V call is TRBV5-4, the J call TRBJ2-6; D ambiguous. Trimming removed 2 bases at V and 0 bases at J, with 6 bases between. Germline V gene lookup returns CDR1 SGHNT and CDR2 YYREEE (reference sequence). The CDR3 contains 15 residues.

The V gene is TRBV5-1, the J gene TRBJ1-2; D is perhaps TRBD1 (5 bases). Per germline, CDR1 SGHRS and CDR2 YFSETQ. The CDR3 sequence is 15 residues long. V was shortened by 0 bases and J by 0 bases, with 9 bases between the two germline ends. This chain's CDR3 is CASSLEDTPNYGYTF. The CDR3 DNA reads TGCGCCAGCAGCTTGGAGGACACTCCTAACTATGGCTACACCTTC. Full variable domain (remainder filled in from reference TRBV5-1 and TRBJ1-2): KAGVTQTPRYLIKTRGQQVTLSCSPISGHRSVSWYQQTPGQGLQFLFEYFSETQRNKGNFPGRFSGRQFSNSRSEMNVSTLELGDSALYLCASSLEDTPNYGYTFGSGTRLTVV.

This sequence joins TRBV19 and TRBJ2-1; 15 bases are a match to TRBD2. The CDR3 spans 19 residues. The germline V gene encodes CDR1 LNHDA and CDR2 SQIVND (reference sequence). Trimming at V came to 6 bases and at J to 0 bases, leaving 9 bases not matched to a gene. CDR3 region: CASSLSGTSGRSSYNEQFF. For the CDR3, the DNA is TGTGCCAGTAGCCTTTCCGGGACTAGCGGGAGGAGCTCCTACAATGAGCAGTTCTTC.

The chain couples TRBV7-9 to TRBJ1-1; perhaps TRBD1 as D (6 bases). Germline CDR1 SEHNR, CDR2 FQNEAQ (reference sequence). Trimming pared 1 base from V and 7 bases from J, leaving 13 bases between. The CDR3 runs to 14 residues. In DNA form, the CDR3 reads TGTGCCAGCAGCTTAGTCCAGGGGTACGGTGAAGCTTTCTTT. Protein product: CASSLVQGYGEAFF.

The chain carries TRBV24-1 and TRBJ1-4; D gene unclear. This CDR3 spans 14 amino acids. Germline-derived CDR1 and CDR2 are KGHDR and SFDVKD. Trimming shortened V by 3 bases and J by 7 bases, and 11 bases separated the two germline ends. The CDR3 nucleotides read TGTGCCACCAGTGATACACGGGAAGGTGAAAAACTGTTTTTT. Its translation: CATSDTREGEKLFF.

This chain joins TRBV5-1 and TRBJ2-3; D is possibly TRBD2 (5 bases). This CDR3 contains 15 residues. Germline V gives CDR1 SGHRS, CDR2 YFSETQ. V gave up 1 base and J gave up 4 bases, with 13 bases separating them. The CDR3 reads CASSLRLERADTQYF. The CDR3, as DNA: TGCGCCAGCAGCTTGAGATTAGAGAGGGCAGATACGCAGTATTTT.